The source of this TCR beta chain is a study of T cell responses to AZD1222 COVID-19 vaccine. Points from the study as a whole: The CD4 TCRs associated with vaccination extended across spike and predominated at 160-218 and 743-854. The donor group comprised mostly white British people and more females; the analysis possibly underestimated clonal diversity. Every sample of the repertoires postdated the peak T cell response. Variant regions that are unmutated are reportedly the target of nearly half of spike-specific TCRs.

On this clone itself: Its specificity is not known.

TCRdb's copy holds only in-frame clones and misses some; the assay was immunoSEQ multiplex PCR. The table lists about 200,000 clones, around 94% of them singletons. CDR1 and CDR2 from the germline V gene are SNHLY and FYNNEI. Trimming took 6 bases from V and 5 from J, leaving 13 bases between them. The length of the CDR3 is 13 residues. V gene TRBV2 combines with J gene TRBJ1-1; perhaps TRBD1 as D (6 bases). This receptor was identified in an adult who received the MenACWY meningococcal vaccine as a control. The source was peripheral blood, collected 28 days after the second dose of the MenACWY control vaccine. CDR3 in DNA: TGTGCCAGCAGGGTTTCGGACAGAACTGAAGCTTTCTTT. Amino acids: CASRVSDRTEAFF.